Listed below are T cell receptor beta chains from one sample, sequenced in a study of regulatory T cells in long-lasting Graves disease. TCRdb re-called the multiplex PCR reads through MiXCR, storing one row per CDR3 protein. The profile shows 580,000 or so distinct CDR3 sequences, around 16% of them singletons. Another study also made use of these data, one on T cells in Graves' hyperthyroidism and ophthalmopathy.

The specimen comprised peripheral blood mononuclear cells (PBMCs), sampled at new diagnosis, from a patient treated with antithyroid drugs. These receptors were taken from a man between 18 and 35 years old with Graves disease. Both conserved end residues are part of each CDR3. The D gene is left open where the match is weak. Rows may omit the clone size; those that give it use once, few, many or a size class.

CDR3aa: CASSMPSSSLTGVNQPQHF
CDR3nt: TGTGCCAGTAGTATGCCCTCATCCTCGTTGACAGGGGTCAATCAGCCCCAGCATTTT
j_gene: TRBJ1-5
v_gene: TRBV19
abundance: few
d_gene: TRBD1

CDR3aa: CASSPNGRGRREQYF
CDR3nt: TGTGCCAGCAGCCCCAATGGCAGGGGGCGGCGGGAGCAGTACTTC
j_gene: TRBJ2-7
v_gene: TRBV6-1
abundance: many
d_gene: TRBD1

CDR3aa: CASSPASGRRETQYF
CDR3nt: TGTGCCAGCAGCCCAGCTAGCGGGAGAAGGGAGACCCAGTACTTC
j_gene: TRBJ2-5
v_gene: TRBV7-2
abundance: few
d_gene: TRBD2

CDR3aa: CASSRSDRPRGYGYTF
CDR3nt: TGTGCCAGCAGCCGCTCGGACAGGCCAAGGGGCTATGGCTACACCTTC
j_gene: TRBJ1-2
v_gene: TRBV3-1
abundance: many
d_gene: TRBD1

CDR3aa: CASSQLAGRGNEQFF
CDR3nt: TGTGCCAGCAGTCAACTAGCGGGGCGGGGGAATGAGCAGTTCTTC
j_gene: TRBJ2-1
v_gene: TRBV12-3/TRBV12-4
abundance: many
d_gene: TRBD2

CDR3aa: CASSGGSIGELFF
CDR3nt: TGTGCCAGCAGCGGGGGCAGTATCGGGGAGCTGTTTTTT
j_gene: TRBJ2-2
v_gene: TRBV3-1
abundance: many
d_gene: .

CDR3aa: CASSSGTSGALFSDTQYF
CDR3nt: TGTGCCAGCAGCTCCGGGACTAGCGGTGCCCTTTTTTCGGATACGCAGTATTTT
j_gene: TRBJ2-3
v_gene: TRBV11-2
abundance: .
d_gene: TRBD2

CDR3aa: CASGQGLAADNEQFF
CDR3nt: TGTGCTAGTGGTCAAGGACTAGCAGCGGACAATGAGCAGTTCTTC
j_gene: TRBJ2-1
v_gene: TRBV12-5
abundance: many
d_gene: TRBD2

CDR3aa: CASVSGDKRYEQYF
CDR3nt: TGTGCCAGCGTCTCGGGGGACAAACGCTACGAGCAGTACTTC
j_gene: TRBJ2-7
v_gene: TRBV27
abundance: .
d_gene: .

CDR3aa: CASSFGGLGGNTIYF
CDR3nt: TGTGCCAGCAGTTTCGGGGGGCTGGGGGGAAACACCATATATTTT
j_gene: TRBJ1-3
v_gene: TRBV28
abundance: few
d_gene: .

CDR3aa: CSALPPPRLYEQYF
CDR3nt: TGCAGTGCTCTTCCACCGCCGAGGCTCTACGAGCAGTACTTC
j_gene: TRBJ2-7
v_gene: TRBV20-1
abundance: many
d_gene: .

CDR3aa: CSVVGDRGQNTGELFF
CDR3nt: TGCAGCGTTGTAGGCGACAGGGGGCAGAACACCGGGGAGCTGTTTTTT
j_gene: TRBJ2-2
v_gene: TRBV29-1
abundance: few
d_gene: TRBD1

CDR3aa: CASSLTRRSGGYYNEQFF
CDR3nt: TGTGCCAGCAGTTTAACCCGAAGAAGCGGGGGATATTACAATGAGCAGTTCTTC
j_gene: TRBJ2-1
v_gene: TRBV28
abundance: many
d_gene: TRBD2

CDR3aa: CASSSQPGLAYEQYF
CDR3nt: TGCGCCAGCAGCTCCCAGCCGGGACTCGCCTACGAGCAGTACTTC
j_gene: TRBJ2-7
v_gene: TRBV5-1
abundance: .
d_gene: .

CDR3aa: CASSELGAGSYNEQFF
CDR3nt: TGTGCCAGCAGTGAATTGGGGGCAGGGTCCTACAATGAGCAGTTCTTC
j_gene: TRBJ2-1
v_gene: TRBV6-2/TRBV6-3
abundance: .
d_gene: .

CDR3aa: CASSLAPDTQYF
CDR3nt: TGCGCCAGCAGCTTGGCCCCAGATACGCAGTATTTT
j_gene: TRBJ2-3
v_gene: TRBV5-1
abundance: many
d_gene: .

CDR3aa: CAWMVQSNTEAFF
CDR3nt: TGTGCCTGGATGGTACAGAGCAACACTGAAGCTTTCTTT
j_gene: TRBJ1-1
v_gene: TRBV30
abundance: many
d_gene: .

CDR3aa: CSARAATGGGETQYF
CDR3nt: TGCAGTGCTAGAGCGGCGACAGGGGGCGGGGAGACCCAGTACTTC
j_gene: TRBJ2-5
v_gene: TRBV20-1
abundance: many
d_gene: TRBD1

CDR3aa: CASRVTGSTGETQYF
CDR3nt: TGTGCCAGCAGAGTGACAGGGTCAACGGGGGAGACCCAGTACTTC
j_gene: TRBJ2-5
v_gene: TRBV7-9
abundance: .
d_gene: TRBD1

CDR3aa: CASNRAPRSEQFF
CDR3nt: TGTGCCAGCAACAGGGCCCCGCGGAGTGAGCAGTTCTTC
j_gene: TRBJ2-1
v_gene: TRBV2
abundance: many
d_gene: .

CDR3aa: CASSDFTLNYGYTF
CDR3nt: TGTGCCAGCAGTGATTTCACGCTGAACTATGGCTACACCTTC
j_gene: TRBJ1-2
v_gene: TRBV27
abundance: .
d_gene: .

CDR3aa: CASSEGQGLNTEAFF
CDR3nt: TGCGCCAGCAGCGAAGGACAGGGACTGAACACTGAAGCTTTCTTT
j_gene: TRBJ1-1
v_gene: TRBV5-1
abundance: many
d_gene: TRBD1

CDR3aa: CASSSRGREANYGYTF
CDR3nt: TGTGCCAGCAGTTCTCGGGGCAGGGAAGCTAACTATGGCTACACCTTC
j_gene: TRBJ1-2
v_gene: TRBV12-3/TRBV12-4
abundance: many
d_gene: .

CDR3aa: CASSFPSPLPLATFRGGNQETQYF
CDR3nt: TGTGCCAGCAGTTTCCCCTCCCCACTGCCCCTGGCCACCTTCAGGGGAGGGAACCAAGAGACCCAGTACTTC
j_gene: TRBJ2-5
v_gene: TRBV27
abundance: many
d_gene: .

CDR3aa: CASSQPEGVAEAFF
CDR3nt: TGTGCCAGTAGTCAACCGGAGGGAGTGGCTGAAGCTTTCTTT
j_gene: TRBJ1-1
v_gene: TRBV19
abundance: .
d_gene: .

CDR3aa: CASSQGLAGGSTQYF
CDR3nt: TGTGCCAGCAGCCAAGGACTAGCGGGAGGTTCGACGCAGTATTTT
j_gene: TRBJ2-3
v_gene: TRBV5-6
abundance: .
d_gene: TRBD2

CDR3aa: CASSPRTGATYSYNEQFF
CDR3nt: TGTGCCAGCAGCCCCCGGACAGGGGCGACCTACTCCTACAATGAGCAGTTCTTC
j_gene: TRBJ2-1
v_gene: TRBV7-9
abundance: .
d_gene: TRBD1

CDR3aa: CASSPGTSRPYNEQFF
CDR3nt: TGTGCCAGCAGCCCCGGGACTAGCCGGCCCTACAATGAGCAGTTCTTC
j_gene: TRBJ2-1
v_gene: TRBV12-3/TRBV12-4
abundance: .
d_gene: TRBD2

CDR3aa: CASTPRDRGNEQYF
CDR3nt: TGTGCCAGCACCCCACGGGACAGGGGCAACGAGCAGTACTTC
j_gene: TRBJ2-7
v_gene: TRBV11-2
abundance: once
d_gene: TRBD1

CDR3aa: CASSIQGAVEAFF
CDR3nt: TGTGCCAGTAGTATCCAGGGGGCTGTTGAAGCTTTCTTT
j_gene: TRBJ1-1
v_gene: TRBV19
abundance: .
d_gene: TRBD1

CDR3aa: CASSSPGTSGREEQFF
CDR3nt: TGTGCCAGCAGTTCCCCCGGGACTAGCGGGAGGGAGGAGCAGTTCTTC
j_gene: TRBJ2-1
v_gene: TRBV28
abundance: many
d_gene: TRBD2

CDR3aa: CAWKGRGGGEKLFF
CDR3nt: TGTGCCTGGAAAGGCCGAGGGGGAGGTGAAAAACTGTTTTTT
j_gene: TRBJ1-4
v_gene: TRBV30
abundance: .
d_gene: .

CDR3aa: CASSPEGDRIAGELFF
CDR3nt: TGTGCCAGCAGTCCGGAAGGGGACAGGATAGCCGGGGAGCTGTTTTTT
j_gene: TRBJ2-2
v_gene: TRBV2
abundance: .
d_gene: TRBD1

CDR3aa: CSKGSSEYNEQFF
CDR3nt: TGCAGTAAGGGGTCTAGCGAATACAATGAGCAGTTCTTC
j_gene: TRBJ2-1
v_gene: TRBV20-1
abundance: once
d_gene: .

CDR3aa: CAWSLGGSTDTQYF
CDR3nt: TGTGCCTGGAGCTTGGGGGGTAGCACAGATACGCAGTATTTT
j_gene: TRBJ2-3
v_gene: TRBV30
abundance: many
d_gene: .

CDR3aa: CAGQGSTQETQYF
CDR3nt: TGTGCCGGCCAGGGCAGCACGCAAGAGACCCAGTACTTC
j_gene: TRBJ2-5
v_gene: TRBV6-2/TRBV6-3
abundance: .
d_gene: .

CDR3aa: CASSPGTGPGDEQFF
CDR3nt: TGTGCCAGCAGCCCCGGGACAGGACCTGGCGATGAGCAGTTCTTC
j_gene: TRBJ2-1
v_gene: TRBV7-8
abundance: few
d_gene: TRBD1

CDR3aa: CASSLRVWRRPLDGELFF
CDR3nt: TGTGCCAGCAGCTTGCGGGTTTGGAGGCGGCCCCTCGACGGGGAGCTGTTTTTT
j_gene: TRBJ2-2
v_gene: TRBV5-5
abundance: many
d_gene: .

CDR3aa: CASSYWGEEGYTF
CDR3nt: TGTGCCAGCAGTTACTGGGGGGAGGAGGGCTACACCTTC
j_gene: TRBJ1-2
v_gene: TRBV6-5
abundance: few
d_gene: .

CDR3aa: CAITPGQGAKAFF
CDR3nt: TGTGCCATCACCCCGGGACAGGGGGCCAAAGCTTTCTTT
j_gene: TRBJ1-1
v_gene: TRBV10-3
abundance: .
d_gene: TRBD1

CDR3aa: CASSPTGGHSPLHF
CDR3nt: TGTGCCAGCAGCCCCACAGGGGGGCATTCACCCCTCCACTTT
j_gene: TRBJ1-6
v_gene: TRBV7-8
abundance: .
d_gene: TRBD1

CDR3aa: CASSEGGSYRGLKRGNQPQHF
CDR3nt: TGTGCCAGCAGTGAAGGGGGTTCGTACAGGGGGCTAAAACGGGGCAATCAGCCCCAGCATTTT
j_gene: TRBJ1-5
v_gene: TRBV6-1
abundance: many
d_gene: TRBD1

CDR3aa: CASSLVARNTEAFF
CDR3nt: TGTGCCAGCAGCTTAGTTGCAAGGAACACTGAAGCTTTCTTT
j_gene: TRBJ1-1
v_gene: TRBV11-2
abundance: many
d_gene: .

CDR3aa: CASSSSTGEYGYTF
CDR3nt: TGTGCCAGCAGCTCCTCGACAGGGGAGTACGGCTACACCTTC
j_gene: TRBJ1-2
v_gene: TRBV7-9
abundance: few
d_gene: TRBD1

CDR3aa: CASSTIWGNTEAFF
CDR3nt: TGTGCCAGCAGCACTATCTGGGGGAACACTGAAGCTTTCTTT
j_gene: TRBJ1-1
v_gene: TRBV27
abundance: few
d_gene: .

CDR3aa: CSAIPTGQGTQKLFF
CDR3nt: TGCAGTGCTATCCCTACGGGACAGGGTACGCAAAAACTGTTTTTT
j_gene: TRBJ1-4
v_gene: TRBV20-1
abundance: many
d_gene: TRBD1

CDR3aa: CASSRGSVAGAVTDTQYF
CDR3nt: TGTGCCAGCAGCAGGGGAAGCGTAGCGGGAGCGGTTACAGATACGCAGTATTTT
j_gene: TRBJ2-3
v_gene: TRBV11-2
abundance: many
d_gene: TRBD2

CDR3aa: CATFRGSGANVLTF
CDR3nt: TGTGCCACGTTTCGGGGCTCTGGGGCCAACGTCCTGACTTTC
j_gene: TRBJ2-6
v_gene: TRBV12-3/TRBV12-4
abundance: many
d_gene: .

CDR3aa: CASSASGSAANEQFF
CDR3nt: TGTGCCAGCAGCGCTAGCGGGAGCGCCGCCAATGAGCAGTTCTTC
j_gene: TRBJ2-1
v_gene: TRBV9
abundance: .
d_gene: TRBD2

CDR3aa: CASSSVGRAELVTDTQYF
CDR3nt: TGTGCCAGCAGCTCAGTAGGCCGTGCTGAACTGGTAACAGATACGCAGTATTTT
j_gene: TRBJ2-3
v_gene: TRBV11-2
abundance: .
d_gene: .

CDR3aa: CASSPGTGPRNQPQHF
CDR3nt: TGTGCCAGCAGTCCCGGGACAGGGCCCCGCAATCAGCCCCAGCATTTT
j_gene: TRBJ1-5
v_gene: TRBV28
abundance: .
d_gene: TRBD1